These 31 T cell receptor beta chains were sequenced from one sample in a study of somatic mutations in cytotoxic T cells in rheumatoid arthritis. Clones were read by immunoSEQ multiplex PCR, and TCRdb kept only the in-frame ones, dropping some. The table lists about 16,000 clones, nearly 80% of them singletons. The sequenced sample consisted of CD8+ T cells sorted from blood. These receptors were taken from an adult with rheumatoid arthritis.

This clone came up once. V gene TRBV30 combines with J gene TRBJ1-2; D is undetermined. Trimming left V 0 bases short and J 2 bases short, with 10 bases between. CDR1 is GTSNPN, CDR2 SVGIG, per germline (reference sequence). There are 14 residues in the CDR3. CDR3 region: CAWSVLGRNYGYTF. The CDR3 DNA is TGTGCCTGGAGTGTACTGGGCAGGAACTATGGCTACACCTTC. Full variable domain (remainder filled in from reference TRBV30 and TRBJ1-2): SQTIHQWPATLVQPVGSPLSLECTVEGTSNPNLYWYRQAAGRGLQLLFYSVGIGQISSEVPQNLSASRPQDRQFILSSKKLLLSDSGFYLCAWSVLGRNYGYTFGSGTRLTVV.

In its sample, this clone is medium-sized. The chain employs TRBV5-4 and TRBJ1-2; maybe TRBD1 (5 bases). The CDR3 covers 13 residues. Germline CDR1 is SGHNT and CDR2 is YYREEE (reference sequence). With 10 bases removed from V and 0 bases from J, the gap between germline ends came to 13 bases. For the CDR3, the DNA is TGTGCCTGGCTTGGGGCCCCTAACTATGGCTACACCTTC. This translates into CAWLGAPNYGYTF.

The chain couples TRBV5-5 to TRBJ2-7; 8 bases are a match to TRBD1. The length of the CDR3 is 16 residues. Per germline, CDR1 SGHKS and CDR2 YYEKEE (reference sequence). Losses at the gene ends were 0 bases for V and 4 bases for J; bases not matched to a gene: 9. The CDR3 DNA reads TGTGCCAGCAGCTTGGCGGGGGCAGGGGGCGTATACGAGCAGTACTTC. Its protein is CASSLAGAGGVYEQYF. Based on the CDR3 plus reference TRBV5-5 and TRBJ2-7, the full variable domain is DAGVTQSPTHLIKTRGQQVTLRCSPISGHKSVSWYQQVLGQGPQFIFQYYEKEERGRGNFPDRFSARQFPNYSSELNVNALLLGDSALYLCASSLAGAGGVYEQYFGPGTRLTVT.

The V gene is TRBV27, the J gene TRBJ2-3; D is tentatively TRBD1 or TRBD2 (6 bases each). Trimming stripped 1 base from V and 2 bases from J, with 13 bases between. CDR1 MNHEY and CDR2 SMNVEV come from the germline V gene (reference sequence). The CDR3 length is 16 residues. DNA of the CDR3: TGTGCCAGCAGTTTATTTGGGGGGCGGAACACAGATACGCAGTATTTT. The encoded protein is CASSLFGGRNTDTQYF.

This clone is large in the sample. The chain combines TRBV7-9 with TRBJ1-2; no firm D call. V was trimmed by 0 bases and J by 4 bases, leaving 15 bases between them. The CDR3 totals 16 residues. Germline CDR1 is SEHNR and CDR2 is FQNEAQ (reference sequence). The CDR3: CASSLASRTAVYGYTF. In DNA form, the CDR3 reads TGTGCCAGCAGCTTAGCATCGCGCACTGCGGTCTATGGCTACACCTTC. The full variable domain, completed using reference TRBV7-9 and TRBJ1-2, is DTGVSQNPRHKITKRGQNVTFRCDPISEHNRLYWYRQTLGQGPEFLTYFQNEAQLEKSRLLSDRFSAERPKGSFSTLEIQRTEQGDSAMYLCASSLASRTAVYGYTFGSGTRLTVV.

This clone appeared once. Written as DNA, the CDR3 is TGTGCCAGCAGCCTCCCCTCCACCTCCACAGATACGCAGTATTTT. Protein: CASSLPSTSTDTQYF. This chain joins TRBV5-4 and TRBJ2-3, with D hard to call. The CDR3 is 15 residues long. Germline-derived CDR1 and CDR2 are SGHNT and YYREEE (reference sequence). V was cut by 4 bases and J by 2 bases, with 14 bases left in between.

The chain uses TRBV4-3 and TRBJ2-1; TRBD1 matches at 7 bases. V gave up 0 bases and J gave up 8 bases; unmatched junction bases: 7. CDR1 is LGHNA, CDR2 YSLEER, per germline. There are 15 residues in the CDR3. The CDR3 nucleotides read TGCGCCAGCAGCCAAGACCGGGACAGCTTTTATGAGCAGTTCTTC. Translated: CASSQDRDSFYEQFF.

This chain links TRBV9 with TRBJ2-3; a possible D gene is TRBD2 (6 bases). This CDR3 spans 15 amino acids. V shed 2 bases and J shed 0 bases, with 10 bases lying between them. Per germline, CDR1 SGDLS and CDR2 YYNGEE. Here the CDR3 reads CASSVGTASTDTQYF. Here the CDR3 DNA reads TGTGCCAGCAGCGTGGGGACTGCTAGCACAGATACGCAGTATTTT.

The CDR3 spells CASSNDPSYNEQFF. The CDR3 DNA reads as TGTGCCAGCAGCAACGACCCATCCTACAATGAGCAGTTCTTC. The chain is built from TRBV7-3 and TRBJ2-1; D not certain. Germline loops: CDR1 SGHTA, CDR2 FQGTGA. There are 14 residues in the CDR3. V was pared by 5 bases and J by 1 base, with 9 bases between.

The chain carries TRBV5-1 and TRBJ2-1, with 10 bases matching TRBD2. CDR3 length equals 17 residues. The germline V gene encodes CDR1 SGHRS and CDR2 YFSETQ. V lost 0 bases and J lost 0; bases outside the gene matches: 3. The chain's CDR3 is CASSLDPSGGSYNEQFF. The CDR3 DNA sequence: TGCGCCAGCAGCTTGGATCCTAGCGGGGGCTCCTACAATGAGCAGTTCTTC.

This clone came up a few times. This CDR3 reads CASSSRAYNEKLFF. In DNA form, the CDR3 reads TGTGCCAGCAGCAGCCGGGCTTATAATGAAAAACTGTTTTTT. The J gene is TRBJ1-4, the V gene TRBV7-9; D gene unclear. Between the trimmed V and J ends, which lost 5 bases and 4 bases, there was a span of 11 bases. Germline CDR1 is SEHNR and CDR2 is FQNEAQ (reference sequence). CDR3 size: 14 residues.

CDR3 sequence: CASSLSGLSYEQYF. In DNA form, the CDR3 reads TGTGCCAGCAGCTTAAGCGGTCTCTCCTACGAGCAGTACTTC. This chain connects TRBV7-6 to TRBJ2-7; a possible D gene is TRBD2 (5 bases). V lost 2 bases, J lost 0 bases, and 8 bases lay in between. The CDR3 contains 14 residues. Germline V CDR1 and CDR2: SGHVS, FNYEAQ.

The chain couples TRBV14 to TRBJ1-1; TRBD1 aligns across 10 bases. The V and J ends lost 0 bases and 0 bases, in that order; junction bases with no gene match: 13. The length of the CDR3 is 20 residues. CDR1 SGHDN and CDR2 FVKESK come from the germline V gene. The CDR3 reads CASSQEGTGEPGRVNTEAFF. The CDR3 DNA sequence: TGTGCCAGCAGCCAAGAGGGGACAGGGGAACCCGGAAGAGTGAACACTGAAGCTTTCTTT. The whole variable domain, filled in from reference TRBV14 and TRBJ1-1, reads EAGVTQFPSHSVIEKGQTVTLRCDPISGHDNLYWYRRVMGKEIKFLLHFVKESKQDESGMPNNRFLAERTGGTYSTLKVQPAELEDSGVYFCASSQEGTGEPGRVNTEAFFGQGTRLTVV.

The CDR3 nucleotides read TGTGCCAGCAGCTTAGGGGGAGGGGGGTACACCGGGGAGCTGTTTTTT. Protein sequence: CASSLGGGGYTGELFF. V is TRBV11-2 and J is TRBJ2-2, with D maybe TRBD2 (7 bases). Deletions cut 1 base from V and 3 bases from J, with 12 bases between. The germline gives CDR1 SGHAT, CDR2 FQNNGV. This CDR3 comprises 16 residues.

This clone was recorded once. The chain combines TRBV21-1 with TRBJ2-3. TRBV21-1 corresponds to a pseudogene. The length of the CDR3 is 16 residues. This CDR3 reads CASERLMGDLGDTQYF. In nucleotides, the CDR3 is TGTGCCAGCGAAAGGTTGATGGGGGATTTGGGAGATACGCAGTATTTT.

The CDR3 spells CASRGANYGYTF. For the CDR3, the DNA is TGTGCCAGCAGGGGGGCTAACTATGGCTACACCTTC. The chain combines TRBV27 with TRBJ1-2; maybe TRBD1 (5 bases). The CDR3 is 12 amino acids. Per germline, CDR1 MNHEY and CDR2 SMNVEV (reference sequence). Trimming cost V 6 bases and J 0 bases, with 5 bases left between them.

The chain combines TRBV28 with TRBJ1-1; D is perhaps TRBD1 (5 bases). Germline CDR1 MDHEN, CDR2 SYDVKM. V lost 3 bases and J lost 0, with 14 bases in between. The length of the CDR3 is 16 residues. Here the CDR3 DNA reads TGTGCCAGCAGTTTTAATCCGGGGACCATGAACACTGAAGCTTTCTTT. It yields the protein CASSFNPGTMNTEAFF.

The gene calls are TRBV7-8 and TRBJ2-1; either TRBD1 or TRBD2 may fit D (5 bases each). Germline V lookup: CDR1 SGHVS, CDR2 FQNEAQ. The V gene lost 8 bases and the J gene lost 1 base, with 15 bases spanning the gap. There are 15 residues in the CDR3. Here the CDR3 reads CASGEGFSSYNEQFF. The CDR3 coding sequence is TGTGCCAGCGGAGAGGGGTTTAGTTCCTACAATGAGCAGTTCTTC.

Only a few counts were recorded for this clone. The chain employs TRBV25-1 and TRBJ1-3, with no clear D. Germline-derived CDR1 and CDR2 are MGHDK and SYGVNS. The ends were cut back, 10 bases at V and 4 bases at J, with 11 bases in the middle. The CDR3 is made up of 12 amino acids. The CDR3 nucleotides are TGTGCCACCTCAGGTGGGGGAAACACCATATATTTT. This codes for CATSGGGNTIYF.

The chain is built from TRBV28 and TRBJ2-7, with unresolved D. V shed 7 bases and J shed 1 base, with 8 bases lying between them. Germline CDR1 reads MDHEN; CDR2 reads SYDVKM. There are 12 residues in the CDR3. The CDR3 coding sequence is TGTGCCAGCAATGCCCCATCCTACGAGCAGTACTTC. Its translation: CASNAPSYEQYF.

This clone was counted a few times. The chain employs TRBV19 and TRBJ2-5, with TRBD1 as a possible D gene (6 bases). The CDR3 spans 14 residues. Germline V CDR1 and CDR2: LNHDA, SQIVND (reference sequence). The ends were cut back, 4 bases at V and 5 bases at J, with 14 bases in the middle. The CDR3 DNA reads as TGTGCCAGTAGTACATGGGACAATACGGAGACCCAGTACTTC. Protein: CASSTWDNTETQYF.

The chain has TRBV5-1 and TRBJ1-4; 9 bases are shared with TRBD1. The CDR3 runs 14 residues. Trimming at V came to 2 bases and at J to 6 bases, leaving 2 bases not matched to a gene. Germline assignment: CDR1 SGHRS and CDR2 YFSETQ. The CDR3 is CASSLYRGHEKLFF. CDR3 DNA: TGCGCCAGCAGCTTATACAGGGGGCATGAAAAACTGTTTTTT.

The V call is TRBV14, the J call TRBJ2-3, with 9 positions matching TRBD2. CDR3 length: 16 residues. Germline trimming cut 4 bases from V and 3 bases from J; bases unmatched to any gene: 8. Germline CDR1 and CDR2: SGHDN and FVKESK. In DNA, the CDR3 is TGTGCCAGCAGCCTTCTAGCGGGATTGAGGACAGATACGCAGTATTTT. This gives the protein CASSLLAGLRTDTQYF.

The chain has TRBV9 and TRBJ1-4; TRBD1 matches 10 bases. The V and J ends lost 4 bases and 7 bases, in that order; junction bases with no gene match: 4. Germline values: CDR1 SGDLS, CDR2 YYNGEE. The CDR3 contains 14 residues. The CDR3 coding sequence is TGTGCCAGCAGCACAGGGACAGGGGTTGAAAAACTGTTTTTT. Amino acids: CASSTGTGVEKLFF.

This clone was observed once. The V gene is TRBV14, the J gene TRBJ2-5; no definite D call. The CDR3 spans 14 residues. Germline V CDR1 and CDR2: SGHDN, FVKESK. Trimming stripped 4 bases from V and 4 bases from J, with 13 bases between. The CDR3 coding sequence is TGTGCCAGCAGCCGTCCCGAAGATGGAGAGACCCAGTACTTC. Its translation is CASSRPEDGETQYF.

This chain joins TRBV9 and TRBJ2-7, with D unclear. The germline V gene has CDR1 SGDLS and CDR2 YYNGEE. The CDR3 has 14 residues. The V gene lost 4 bases and the J gene lost 2 bases, with 13 bases spanning the gap. CDR3 bases: TGTGCCAGCAGCCCCGTTTATACCCCCTACGAGCAGTACTTC. This encodes CASSPVYTPYEQYF.

A single count supports this clone. The J gene is TRBJ1-1, the V gene TRBV30; D is perhaps TRBD1 (6 bases). Trimming took off 3 bases at V and 4 bases at J, with 9 bases between the two ends. From germline, CDR1 is GTSNPN and CDR2 SVGIG (reference sequence). The CDR3 consists of 12 residues. The CDR3 spells CAWRRGGTEAFF. CDR3 in DNA: TGTGCCTGGAGAAGGGGGGGCACTGAAGCTTTCTTT.

Concerning this clone itself: In the same sample, other DNA sequences code for this CDR3. This CDR3 is CASSLVGGEQFF. For the CDR3, the DNA is TGTGCCAGCAGCCTGGTAGGGGGTGAGCAGTTCTTC. The chain couples TRBV7-3 to TRBJ2-1; perhaps TRBD1 as D (6 bases). This CDR3 spans 12 amino acids. Trimming took 5 bases from V and 9 from J, leaving 11 bases between them. Germline CDR1 reads SGHTA; CDR2 reads FQGTGA.

The V call is TRBV5-4, the J call TRBJ2-7, with D unclear. V lost 3 bases, J lost 1 base, and 8 bases lay in between. Germline CDR1 SGHNT, CDR2 YYREEE (reference sequence). The CDR3 totals 13 residues. CDR3 bases: TGTGCCAGCAGCTCGACTTTTTCCTACGAGCAGTACTTC. This encodes CASSSTFSYEQYF. Full variable domain (rest looked up from reference TRBV5-4 and TRBJ2-7): ETGVTQSPTHLIKTRGQQVTLRCSSQSGHNTVSWYQQALGQGPQFIFQYYREEENGRGNFPPRFSGLQFPNYSSELNVNALELDDSALYLCASSSTFSYEQYFGPGTRLTVT.

The V gene is TRBV18, the J gene TRBJ2-3; D possibly corresponds to TRBD2 (5 bases). CDR1 is KGHSH, CDR2 LQKENI, per germline. The CDR3 length is 15 residues. Trimming pared 4 bases from V and 8 bases from J, leaving 19 bases between. This CDR3 is CASSRELVVSGTQYF. CDR3 in DNA: TGTGCCAGCTCACGGGAACTAGTCGTCTCAGGTACGCAGTATTTT.

This chain joins TRBV5-1 and TRBJ2-5, with D perhaps given as TRBD1 or TRBD2 (5 bases each). Trimming removed 0 bases at V and 2 bases at J, with 11 bases between. CDR3 length: 15 amino acids. Germline V CDR1 and CDR2: SGHRS, YFSETQ. CDR3 in amino acids: CASSLAGTLQETQYF. The CDR3 DNA follows: TGCGCCAGCAGCTTGGCCGGGACGTTACAAGAGACCCAGTACTTC.